This passage covers 4 T cell receptor beta chains from one sample sequenced in a study of response to subunit inactivated influenza vaccine. TCRdb reprocessed the RT-PCR reads with MiXCR, giving one entry per CDR3 protein. The repertoire consists of more than 400,000 distinct CDR3 sequences, with around 7.7% occurring once and the leading ten covering about an eighth. This specimen consisted of PBMCs from blood, obtained less than 30 months after vaccination. The source of these receptors is a man between 45 and 75 years old who received an inactivated influenza vaccine.

This clonotype has more than one count but fewer than ten. J is TRBJ1-4 and V is TRBV2; TRBD1 agrees at 7 bases. The CDR3 extends over 15 amino acids. V lost 6 bases, J lost 0 bases, and 4 bases stayed unmatched. In germline, CDR1 is SNHLY, CDR2 FYNNEI. The CDR3: CASRSRGTTNEKLFF. The DNA for the CDR3 is TGTGCCAGCAGGAGCAGGGGGACAACTAATGAAAAACTGTTTTTT.

In this sample, this clonotype turned up a few times. The genes are TRBV28 and TRBJ2-2; 7 bases line up with TRBD2. The CDR3 is 19 amino acids. Germline V gene lookup returns CDR1 MDHEN and CDR2 SYDVKM. With V trimmed by 3 bases and J by 4 bases, 17 bases remained unmatched. For the CDR3, the DNA is TGTGCCAGCAGTTTGCTAGGTGGTCTAGCGGAGATCCTCACCGGGGAGCTGTTTTTT. Protein sequence: CASSLLGGLAEILTGELFF.

This clonotype was recorded many times. The rearrangement links TRBV6-2 or TRBV6-3 to TRBJ1-6; a weak D match, TRBD1 (5 bases). The CDR3 sequence is 12 residues long. CDR1 is MNHEY, CDR2 SVGEGT, per germline. Trimming took 4 bases from V and 7 from J, leaving 5 bases between them. In DNA, the CDR3 is TGTGCCAGCAGTTGGGACAATTCACCCCTCCACTTT. Its translation is CASSWDNSPLHF.

The chain links TRBV27 to TRBJ2-3; D may be TRBD2 (5 bases). This CDR3 is built from 16 residues. The V end lost 5 bases, the J end lost 4 bases, and 19 bases lay between the germline ends. From germline, CDR1 is MNHEY and CDR2 SMNVEV (reference sequence). CDR3 sequence reads: CASSQYETIAPDTQYF. DNA for the CDR3: TGTGCCAGCAGTCAGTATGAGACTATCGCCCCAGATACGCAGTATTTT.